This TCR beta chain was documented in a study of spatial heterogeneity in lung cancer. Overall study context: The donor group consisted of under 90 patients who had untreated, early-stage non-small cell lung cancer. There were, on average, more than eight raw-read appearances for each unique TCR and UMI combination. Study outcomes and limitations: Follow-up blood showed ubiquitous expanded tumor TCRs less than blood at resection did.

Noted time point: blood at routine non-recurrence follow-up after resection. Sequencing was performed on whole RNA extracted from tumor and nontumor lung tissue, or from frozen PBMC, and the material was left unsorted. TCRdb re-called the 5' RACE reads through MiXCR, storing one row per CDR3 protein. The sample holds about 52,000 distinct CDR3 sequences, around 7% seen once. Trimming stripped 0 bases from V and 1 base from J, with 12 bases between. The CDR3 length is 16 residues. Germline V gene data show CDR1 as LNHNV and CDR2 as YYDKDF (reference sequence). Ten or more counts support this clonotype. Its antigen remains unidentified.

The source material was PBMCs, sampled at follow-up. The chain employs TRBV15 and TRBJ2-5; D is uncertain. This receptor was taken from a female donor with early-stage non-small cell lung cancer. The CDR3, as DNA: TGTGCCACCAGCAGAGATCATGGTCGGTCCCAAGAGACCCAGTACTTC. Amino acids: CATSRDHGRSQETQYF.